The clone carrying this T cell receptor (beta chain) turned up a few times. The record originates from a study of patients and donors after allogeneic stem cell transplantation. TCRdb called the RT-PCR reads again in MiXCR, with one record for every CDR3 protein. This table holds roughly 30,000 distinct CDR3 sequences, about 6.8% found once. The material sequenced was blood, either unsorted or a sorted T cell fraction (not recorded which). The clonotype originates from a human donor who was either an allogeneic HSCT recipient or a stem cell or donor lymphocyte infusion donor (not recorded which). It is not recorded whose cells these are; they may come from a transplant donor.

The CDR3 here is CASTSGRNTGELFF. In nucleotides, the CDR3 is TGTGCCAGCACCTCAGGAAGGAACACCGGGGAGCTGTTTTTT. The rearrangement uses TRBV28 and TRBJ2-2, with no clear D. The CDR3 is made up of 14 amino acids. The V gene's germline CDR1 is MDHEN and CDR2 SYDVKM. V lost 7 bases, J lost 1 base, and 10 bases lay in between.